A single sample is the source of the 31 T cell receptor beta chains below, sequenced in a study of T cells after yellow fever vaccination (dated by TCRdb to between 2019 and 2020). What the treatment or condition label conveys for this sample: live attenuated yellow fever vaccine strain. Libraries were prepared through 5' RACE. The sequencer was an Illumina NovaSeq 6000. The public reads were reanalyzed by TCRdb: fastp trimming at Q25, MiXCR alignment, in-frame beta chains only. Here each entry gathers all rows of one CDR3 protein and keeps the most common genes and DNA. The sample contains about 250,000 distinct CDR3 sequences, roughly 4% of them found a single time. The top ten hold around 19% of the sample. The input for sequencing was PBMCs, taken 15 days after the yellow fever booster vaccination. These receptor sequences come from a man younger than 35 who received the YFV17D yellow fever vaccine.

This clonotype appeared many times. The chain is built from TRBV5-1 and TRBJ1-3; D remains unclear. V dropped 6 bases and J dropped 4 bases, with 11 bases sitting between them. The CDR3 loop spans 13 amino acids. The germline gives CDR1 SGHRS, CDR2 YFSETQ. CDR3 nucleotides: TGCGCCAGCACTCCGGAGGCAGGAAACACCATATATTTT. Amino acids: CASTPEAGNTIYF.

This clonotype appeared many times. V gene TRBV24-1 combines with J gene TRBJ2-3; D remains unclear. Per the germline V gene, CDR1 is KGHDR and CDR2 is SFDVKD. This CDR3 spans 12 amino acids. V dropped 6 bases and J dropped 1 base, with 4 bases sitting between them. CDR3 protein: CATSSGTDTQYF. The CDR3 DNA reads as TGTGCCACCAGTTCGGGCACAGATACGCAGTATTTT.

Ten or more counts support this clonotype. This chain uses TRBV5-1 with TRBJ2-7; 11 nucleotides agree with TRBD1. With V trimmed by 4 bases and J by 7 bases, 10 bases remained unmatched. CDR1 and CDR2 from the germline V gene are SGHRS and YFSETQ. CDR3 size: 15 residues. The CDR3 here is CASSESGQGAEEQYF. The CDR3 bases are TGCGCCAGCAGCGAGAGTGGACAGGGGGCGGAAGAGCAGTACTTC.

This chain connects TRBV5-1 to TRBJ2-4, with 10 bases aligning to TRBD1. The J segment lost 7 bases and the V segment lost 4 bases, leaving 8 bases of the junction unmatched. This CDR3 region has 15 residues. Germline assignment: CDR1 SGHRS and CDR2 YFSETQ. CDR3 sequence reads: CASSRTGTGENIQYF. The CDR3, as DNA: TGCGCCAGCAGCCGGACCGGGACAGGGGAGAACATTCAGTACTTC.

This clonotype was picked up many times. The chain uses TRBV7-8 and TRBJ1-5; maybe TRBD1 (5 bases). The ends were cut back, 5 bases at V and 5 bases at J, with 10 bases in the middle. Germline V CDR1 and CDR2: SGHVS, FQNEAQ. This CDR3 is built from 13 residues. The CDR3 DNA reads TGTGCCAGCAGCATTGGGGGTTATCAGCCCCAGCATTTT. It specifies CASSIGGYQPQHF.

This clonotype was picked up many times. The rearrangement joins TRBV4-2 to TRBJ2-7; D uncertain. CDR3 length equals 14 residues. V lost 2 bases and J lost 0, with 8 bases in between. In germline, CDR1 is LGHNA, CDR2 YNFKEQ. CDR3 amino acids: CASSQLSSSYEQYF. CDR3 in DNA: TGTGCCAGCAGCCAACTAAGCAGCTCCTACGAGCAGTACTTC.

This clonotype was recorded many times. This chain connects TRBV4-1 to TRBJ1-6; D is undetermined. The V end lost 3 bases, the J end lost 1 base, and 10 bases lay between the germline ends. Germline V gene sequence: CDR1 MGHRA, CDR2 YSYEKL. There are 16 residues in the CDR3. CDR3 DNA sequence: TGCGCCAGCAGCCACCGCCTACGGTCCTATAATTCACCCCTCCACTTT. Its protein is CASSHRLRSYNSPLHF.

This clonotype was recorded many times. The chain joins TRBV4-3 to TRBJ2-2; TRBD2 matches 10 bases. V lost 10 bases, J lost 0 bases, and 5 bases stayed unmatched. This CDR3 region has 15 residues. CDR1 and CDR2 (germline): LGHNA, YSLEER. The CDR3 here is CATGSGGTNTGELFF. The CDR3 region has the DNA TGCGCCACCGGTAGCGGGGGGACGAACACCGGGGAGCTGTTTTTT.

Many counts were recorded for this clonotype. The chain employs TRBV20-1 and TRBJ2-5; D possibly matches TRBD1 or TRBD2 (5 bases each). Germline values: CDR1 DFQATT, CDR2 SNEGSKA (reference sequence). V was cut by 2 bases and J by 1 base, with 17 bases left in between. The CDR3 runs 16 residues. CDR3 sequence (DNA): TGCAGTGCTAGACAGACCGGGGCGAGAATCCAAGAGACCCAGTACTTC. Translation: CSARQTGARIQETQYF.

This clonotype showed up many times. This chain connects TRBV7-2 to TRBJ1-1; no definite D call. Deletions cut 1 base from V and 2 bases from J, with 5 bases between. Germline V gives CDR1 SGHTA, CDR2 FQGNSA. The CDR3 covers 13 residues. The CDR3 DNA is TGTGCCAGCAGCTTAGGCCATAACACTGAAGCTTTCTTT. Translated: CASSLGHNTEAFF. The whole variable domain, filled in from reference TRBV7-2 and TRBJ1-1, reads GAGVSQSPSNKVTEKGKDVELRCDPISGHTALYWYRQSLGQGLEFLIYFQGNSAPDKSGLPSDRFSAERTGGSVSTLTIQRTQQEDSAVYLCASSLGHNTEAFFGQGTRLTVV.

This clonotype was seen many times. This chain uses TRBV5-1 with TRBJ2-5; D is possibly TRBD1 (5 bases). The V end was cut by 3 bases, the J end by 3 bases, with 9 bases between. Looked up from germline, CDR1 is SGHRS and CDR2 is YFSETQ. The CDR3 extends over 13 amino acids. CDR3 region: CASSSDREETQYF. The CDR3, as DNA: TGCGCCAGCAGCTCCGACAGAGAAGAGACCCAGTACTTC.

The sample holds many counts of this clonotype. CDR3 sequence: CASSLWILGTTNYGYTF. The CDR3 region has the DNA TGTGCCAGCAGTTTATGGATTTTAGGAACTACTAACTATGGCTACACCTTC. This chain joins TRBV28 and TRBJ1-2; D remains unclear. Germline loops: CDR1 MDHEN, CDR2 SYDVKM. This CDR3 is 17 amino acids long. The V gene lost 0 bases and the J gene lost 0 bases, with 14 bases spanning the gap.

This clonotype was seen at least ten times. Here the CDR3 reads CATSSTDSYNEQFF. CDR3 nucleotide sequence: TGTGCCACCAGCAGTACAGACTCCTACAATGAGCAGTTCTTC. V is TRBV15 and J is TRBJ2-1; no reliable D call. Between the trimmed V and J ends, which lost 3 bases and 0 bases, there was a span of 6 bases. The CDR3 is 14 residues long. CDR1 and CDR2 (germline): LNHNV, YYDKDF (reference sequence).

This clonotype was seen many times. This chain joins TRBV15 and TRBJ1-4; TRBD1 aligns across 8 bases. Losses at the gene ends were 7 bases for V and 7 bases for J; bases not matched to a gene: 2. This CDR3 is 12 amino acids long. Germline V gives CDR1 LNHNV, CDR2 YYDKDF (reference sequence). The CDR3 DNA is TGTGCCACCAACACAGGGGGTGAAAAACTGTTTTTT. Translated: CATNTGGEKLFF.

This clonotype was counted ten times or more. The V gene is TRBV5-1, the J gene TRBJ1-2, with a possible D match to TRBD1 (6 bases). Trimming shortened V by 7 bases and J by 6 bases, and 16 bases separated the two germline ends. Germline values: CDR1 SGHRS, CDR2 YFSETQ. This CDR3 region has 13 residues. The CDR3: CASGVQGRDGYTF. The CDR3 DNA is TGCGCCAGCGGGGTACAGGGTAGGGATGGCTACACCTTC.

This clonotype was seen at least ten times. One end of the junction does not line up with germline, which may come from a read error. The chain uses TRBV7-8 and TRBJ2-2, with D perhaps matching TRBD2 (5 bases). CDR1 and CDR2 from the germline V gene are SGHVS and FQNEAQ. The CDR3 has 13 amino acids. CDR3 in amino acids: CASSLARVGELFF. Here the CDR3 DNA reads TGTGCCAGCAGCCTAGCCCGGGTGGGGGAGCTGTTTTTT. The variable domain in full, with the rest retrieved from reference TRBV7-8 and TRBJ2-2, is GAGVSQSPRYKVAKRGQDVALRCDPISGHVSLFWYQQALGQGPEFLTYFQNEAQLDKSGLPSDRFFAERPEGSVSTLKIQRTQQEDSAVYLCASSLARVGELFFGEGSRLTVL.

The chain employs TRBV5-6 and TRBJ1-6, with 7 bases aligning to TRBD1. The CDR3 spans 16 residues. From germline, CDR1 is SGHDT and CDR2 YYEEEE. J gave up 10 bases and V 3 bases, and 13 bases lay outside the gene matches. CDR3 loop: CASSSRQGPSWSPLHF. In DNA, the CDR3 is TGTGCCAGCAGCTCTCGACAGGGACCATCATGGTCACCCCTCCACTTT. Variable domain in full (rest from reference TRBV5-6 and TRBJ1-6): DAGVTQSPTHLIKTRGQQVTLRCSPKSGHDTVSWYQQALGQGPQFIFQYYEEEERQRGNFPDRFSGHQFPNYSSELNVNALLLGDSALYLCASSSRQGPSWSPLHFGNGTRLTVT.

CDR3 coding DNA: TGCAGTGCTACTGGAGTCAGCTCCTACGAGCAGTACTTC. It is translated as CSATGVSSYEQYF. V is TRBV20-1 and J is TRBJ2-7; no clear D gene. This CDR3 is built from 13 residues. Trimming removed 4 bases at V and 0 bases at J, with 10 bases between. CDR1 and CDR2 from the germline V gene are DFQATT and SNEGSKA (reference sequence).

This clonotype was observed at least ten times. The rearrangement uses TRBV20-1 and TRBJ2-1, with 15 bases matching TRBD2. V lost 6 bases, J lost 0 bases, and 6 bases stayed unmatched. This CDR3 has 17 residues. Germline-derived CDR1 and CDR2 are DFQATT and SNEGSKA (reference sequence). CDR3: CSASGLAGGSSYNEQFF. The DNA of the CDR3 is TGCAGTGCCTCAGGACTAGCGGGGGGGAGCTCCTACAATGAGCAGTTCTTC.

In its sample, this clonotype was seen many times. The chain links TRBV20-1 to TRBJ1-2, with D possibly being TRBD1 (5 bases). CDR3 length: 12 amino acids. Germline CDR1 and CDR2: DFQATT and SNEGSKA (reference sequence). V gave up 6 bases and J gave up 5 bases, with 13 bases separating them. CDR3 sequence (DNA): TGCAGTGCACCCCTGGGGGGGTATGGCTACACCTTC. Translated, it gives CSAPLGGYGYTF.

Notes on this clonotype: Being one base from a much bigger clone, this may be a read error. This rearrangement joins TRBV5-6 to TRBJ1-5; tentative D call: TRBD1 (5 bases). CDR1 SGHDT and CDR2 YYEEEE come from the germline V gene. V lost 4 bases and J lost 3, with 17 bases in between. The CDR3 runs 16 residues. As DNA, the CDR3 is TGTGCCAGCAGCACGGGACCCATGGGTGACAATCAGCCCCAGCATTTT. Translating it yields CASSTGPMGDNQPQHF.

This clonotype was recorded many times. The chain joins TRBV3-1 to TRBJ2-1, with TRBD2 matching 13 bases. V was clipped by 4 bases and J by 12 bases; unmatched bases: 9. Germline V CDR1 and CDR2: LGHDT, YNNKEL (reference sequence). The CDR3 runs 15 residues. CDR3 bases: TGTGCCAGCAGCCGATCACTAGCGGGGGGGCGGGTGCAGTTCTTC. Translated, it gives CASSRSLAGGRVQFF.

This clonotype was seen repeatedly, ten times or more. The chain is built from TRBV6-2 or TRBV6-3 and TRBJ2-2; D gene ambiguous. V was clipped by 7 bases and J by 1 base, with 10 bases between them. Germline lookup yields CDR1 MNHEY and CDR2 SVGEGT. The CDR3 consists of 14 residues. The CDR3 protein is CASTWRENTGELFF. As DNA, the CDR3 is TGTGCCAGCACGTGGCGAGAGAACACCGGGGAGCTGTTTTTT.

This clonotype appeared a few times. The V and J genes are TRBV9 and TRBJ2-2, with 8 bases fitting TRBD2. CDR1 and CDR2 (germline): SGDLS, YYNGEE. This CDR3 is built from 17 residues. V gave up 4 bases and J gave up 1 base; unmatched junction bases: 9. The CDR3 nucleotides read TGTGCCAGCAGCCCGGGAGGGTCGGGTTTGAACACCGGGGAGCTGTTTTTT. This encodes CASSPGGSGLNTGELFF.

This clonotype was observed a few times. The V call is TRBV7-3, the J call TRBJ1-2; TRBD1 agrees at 7 bases. CDR1 and CDR2 (germline): SGHTA, FQGTGA. V lost 5 bases to trimming and J lost 1 base; unmatched junction nucleotides: 7. CDR3 length: 15 amino acids. This CDR3 reads CASSLQTGLNYGYTF. The CDR3 bases are TGTGCCAGCAGCCTCCAGACAGGGCTTAACTATGGCTACACCTTC.

This clonotype was recorded many times. The chain links TRBV7-9 to TRBJ2-1, with D perhaps being TRBD1 or TRBD2 (6 bases each). CDR3 length: 15 amino acids. V was trimmed by 1 base and J by 2 bases, leaving 9 bases between them. Germline V gene lookup returns CDR1 SEHNR and CDR2 FQNEAQ (reference sequence). The DNA for the CDR3 is TGTGCCAGCAGCTTAGAGGGGGGCCCCTACAATGAGCAGTTCTTC. Its protein is CASSLEGGPYNEQFF.

The table lists this clonotype with many counts. Mismatch with germline at one junction end may stem from a read error. The CDR3 here is CASSLGGTSYEQYF. As DNA, the CDR3 is TGTGCCAGCAGCTTAGGGGGCACGTCCTATGAGCAGTACTTC. The chain links TRBV7-6 to TRBJ2-7; tentatively, D is TRBD1 (5 bases). The germline V gene has CDR1 SGHVS and CDR2 FNYEAQ. The CDR3 totals 14 residues.

This clonotype was found many times. The V call is TRBV6-5, the J call TRBJ1-6; perhaps TRBD1 as D (6 bases). CDR3 length: 13 amino acids. V was pared by 5 bases and J by 8 bases, with 10 bases between. Per the germline V gene, CDR1 is MNHEY and CDR2 is SVGAGI. The CDR3 region is CASSANRDSPLHF. CDR3 bases: TGTGCCAGCAGTGCGAACAGGGATTCACCCCTCCACTTT.

This clonotype has ten or more counts. The chain joins TRBV12-3 or TRBV12-4 to TRBJ2-7; the D gene is possibly TRBD2 (6 bases). V shed 1 base and J shed 4 bases, with 14 bases lying between them. The CDR3 has 15 amino acids. This chain's CDR3 is CASSLEAGGGYEQYV. The CDR3 DNA reads TGTGCCAGCAGTTTAGAGGCCGGGGGTGGGTACGAGCAGTACGTC.

This clonotype was seen ten or more times. The J gene is TRBJ1-1, the V gene TRBV6-5, with D hard to call. This CDR3 is 13 amino acids long. CDR1 is MNHEY, CDR2 SVGAGI, per germline. With 2 bases removed from V and 10 bases from J, the gap between germline ends came to 14 bases. The CDR3 nucleotides are TGTGCCAGCAGTTACGGCTGGGCGGGAGCAGCTTTCTTT. Its translation: CASSYGWAGAAFF.

This clonotype has at least ten counts. The chain recombines TRBV12-3 or TRBV12-4 with TRBJ2-1, with 7 bases that match TRBD2. V was pared by 2 bases and J by 1 base, with 2 bases of the junction left unmatched. The length of the CDR3 is 15 residues. CDR3 nucleotide sequence: TGTGCCAGCAGTTTAAGACTAGCTTCCTACAATGAGCAGTTCTTC. Amino acids: CASSLRLASYNEQFF.